These 5 T cell receptor beta chains originate from one sample sequenced in a study of response to subunit inactivated influenza vaccine. TCRdb re-called the RT-PCR reads through MiXCR, storing one row per CDR3 protein. The table records about 520,000 distinct CDR3 sequences, approximately 7.2% of them present only once. Sequencing used PBMCs from blood, obtained around 25 months after vaccination. These receptors came from a man aged 50-75 years who received an inactivated influenza vaccine.

The sample holds many counts of this clonotype. This chain connects TRBV5-1 to TRBJ2-3; D gene unclear. Germline CDR1 SGHRS, CDR2 YFSETQ. V gave up 4 bases and J gave up 2 bases, with 11 bases separating them. The CDR3 spans 14 residues. CDR3 nucleotide sequence: TGCGCCAGCAGCACCGGACCACCCACAGATACGCAGTATTTT. As protein: CASSTGPPTDTQYF.

This clonotype has a handful of counts. The chain employs TRBV7-2 and TRBJ2-3; TRBD2 matches 13 bases. This CDR3 spans 17 amino acids. The J segment lost 7 bases and the V segment lost 5 bases, leaving 12 bases of the junction unmatched. Germline V gives CDR1 SGHTA, CDR2 FQGNSA. CDR3 DNA: TGTGCCAGCAGCGCCGGGACTAGCGGGATGTGGAGAAATACGCAGTATTTT. Translated: CASSAGTSGMWRNTQYF.

The genes are TRBV12-3 or TRBV12-4 and TRBJ2-3, with D perhaps TRBD1 (7 bases). V was clipped by 6 bases and J by 2 bases, with 9 bases between them. This CDR3 contains 13 residues. Written as DNA, the CDR3 is TGTGCCAGCAGCAGGGGGGCCACAGATACGCAGTATTTT. Its translation is CASSRGATDTQYF.

This clonotype has more than one count but fewer than ten. The chain joins TRBV20-1 to TRBJ2-1; D gene ambiguous. V was pared by 3 bases and J by 7 bases, with 10 bases between. The CDR3 is made up of 12 amino acids. Germline lookup yields CDR1 DFQATT and CDR2 SNEGSKA (reference sequence). CDR3 sequence reads: CSASLGQNEQFF. In DNA, the CDR3 is TGCAGTGCTAGTTTAGGGCAGAATGAGCAGTTCTTC.

This clonotype turned up a few times. The chain recombines TRBV20-1 with TRBJ2-7; 8 bases align to TRBD2. V was pared by 1 base and J by 0 bases, with 11 bases of the junction left unmatched. This CDR3 has 17 amino acids. Germline CDR1 reads DFQATT; CDR2 reads SNEGSKA (reference sequence). CDR3 protein: CSARGWSGSLSSYEQYF. The CDR3 DNA is TGCAGTGCTAGAGGATGGAGCGGGAGCCTCTCCTCCTACGAGCAGTACTTC.